This TCR beta chain comes out of a study of technical replicates of blood from a few donors. Trimming removed 5 bases at V and 4 bases at J, with 17 bases between. Germline CDR1 is SNHLY and CDR2 is FYNNEI. The CDR3 is made up of 15 amino acids. This table comes from immunoSEQ multiplex PCR, and its TCRdb copy is limited to in-frame clones, with some not included. The table includes tens of thousands of clones, 85% to 95% detected once. Sequencing was performed on T cells isolated from PBMCs. The receptor was derived from a human donor in good health. The chain joins TRBV2 to TRBJ1-2; D might be TRBD1 (5 bases). The CDR3 protein is CASSHLGRDGYGYTF. CDR3 bases: TGTGCCAGCAGTCATCTCGGGAGGGACGGCTATGGCTACACCTTC.